This entry lists 4 T cell receptor beta chains sequenced from one sample in a study of blood T cell repertoires in COVID-19. The assay was immunoSEQ multiplex PCR, and TCRdb's table has in-frame clones only and misses some. The table has under 500,000 clones, roughly 85% seen once. The sequenced sample consisted of PBMCs or T cells enriched from blood (not recorded which). The receptors originated from a woman aged 18-30 years with acute COVID-19.

The rearrangement uses TRBV11-2 and TRBJ2-5; 7 bases align to TRBD2. Germline V gene data show CDR1 as SGHAT and CDR2 as FQNNGV. CDR3 length equals 14 residues. J lost 5 bases, V lost 2 bases, and 5 bases had no gene match. The chain's CDR3 is CASSLRGSAETQYF. CDR3 bases: TGTGCCAGCAGCTTACGCGGGAGTGCTGAGACCCAGTACTTC.

This chain uses TRBV24-1 with TRBJ2-5; D is unresolved. CDR3 length equals 11 residues. V was cut by 4 bases and J by 5 bases, with 4 bases left in between. Germline CDR1 is KGHDR and CDR2 is SFDVKD. DNA of the CDR3: TGTGCCACCAGTGACGGGGAGACCCAGTACTTC. Translating it yields CATSDGETQYF.

The chain couples TRBV19 to TRBJ2-1, with TRBD2 matching 12 bases. CDR3 length equals 15 residues. The junction had 7 bases not matched to a gene; V was cut back by 4 bases and J by 9 bases. Germline CDR1 reads LNHDA; CDR2 reads SQIVND (reference sequence). The CDR3 DNA sequence: TGTGCCAGTAGTAACCTAGCGGGAGGGCCAGTTGAGCAGTTCTTC. This gives the protein CASSNLAGGPVEQFF.

J is TRBJ2-7 and V is TRBV27; TRBD2 is a possible D gene (6 bases). Germline lookup yields CDR1 MNHEY and CDR2 SMNVEV (reference sequence). This CDR3 comprises 15 residues. Trimming removed 2 bases from V and 5 bases from J, with 16 bases in between. The CDR3 DNA sequence: TGTGCCAGCAGTTTAGTGGGGACTGGTTGGGACGAGCAGTACTTC. Residues: CASSLVGTGWDEQYF.